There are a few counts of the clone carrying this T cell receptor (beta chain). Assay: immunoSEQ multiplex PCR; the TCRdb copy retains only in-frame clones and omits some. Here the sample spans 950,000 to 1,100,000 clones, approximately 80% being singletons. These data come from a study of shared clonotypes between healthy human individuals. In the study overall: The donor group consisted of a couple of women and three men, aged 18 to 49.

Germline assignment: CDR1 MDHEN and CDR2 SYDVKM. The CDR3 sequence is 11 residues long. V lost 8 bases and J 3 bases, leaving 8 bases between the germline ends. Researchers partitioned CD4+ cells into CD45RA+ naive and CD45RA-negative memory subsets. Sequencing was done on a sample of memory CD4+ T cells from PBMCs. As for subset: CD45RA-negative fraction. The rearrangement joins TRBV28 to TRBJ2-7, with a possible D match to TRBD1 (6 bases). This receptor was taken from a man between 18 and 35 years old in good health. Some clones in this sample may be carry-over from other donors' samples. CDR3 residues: CASGQHYEQYF. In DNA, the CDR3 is TGTGCCAGCGGACAGCACTACGAGCAGTACTTC.